This TCR beta chain was documented in a study of shared clonotypes between healthy human individuals (dated by TCRdb to about 2020). Notes on the research overall: A few men and two women, aged 18 to 49 years, made up the cohort. To estimate repertoire size and how much clonotypes are shared between individuals, the study performed deep sequencing of blood TCR repertoires from about five healthy adults. Different laboratories and diverse techniques were used to prepare libraries and sequence TCR repertoires, to increase sequencing depth and limit assay-specific biases. Per donor, three plates each were used for CD4 naive and CD4 memory, two for CD8 naive, and one for CD8 memory. Per donor, leukapheresis produced somewhere between about 0.85 and 8.9 billion PBMCs.

For the CD8 naive samples, CD45RO-negative cells were positively selected for CCR7, yielding a CD45RA+CCR7+ population from which TemRA cells were excluded. Healthy HIV-negative adults with no recently reported acute infections or vaccinations were included as donors. Every donor was a Caucasian adult residing in Nashville, Tennessee, USA. After blood collection by leukapheresis, PBMCs were isolated using Ficoll-Histopaque density gradient centrifugation and then cryopreserved in the vapor phase of liquid nitrogen. Analytical flow cytometry was used to check the purity and quantity of every magnetically sorted T cell population. Genomic DNA was isolated from every sorted fraction and measured by UV absorbance on a Nanodrop 2000c. TCR CDR3 regions were amplified from genomic DNA by multiplex PCR using the deep immunoSEQ assay. Extracted genomic DNA from each cell subset was distributed evenly across all wells of several immunoSEQ 96-well plates, and each plate was treated as a replicate. For sorted subsets, roughly 0.2 ug genomic DNA, equal to some 30,000 T cell genomes, was loaded into each replicate PCR. The purified libraries were quantified using a Qubit 3.0 fluorometer, sized with a Bioanalyzer 2100, and then quantified again using the KAPA Library Quantification kit. A separate single-read 150-cycle Illumina NextSeq 550 flow cell was used to sequence each immunoSEQ 96-well plate. Per the authors' processing: Because the immunoSEQ output held only junctional sequences and lacked quality scores, the filtering could not match the filtering applied to full-length reads. To assign V/J genes and CDR3, sequences were annotated using PyIR, a Python wrapper for IgBLAST v1.9, with IMGT germline references. Reads with weak V/J assignments (E-value above 1e-6), missing CDR3, stop codons, out-of-frame junctions, or ambiguous translated residues were removed. V3J clonotypes were defined as sequences sharing the same inferred V gene, J gene, and CDR3 amino acid sequence. Percentage overlap between repertoires was computed as shared unique clonotypes divided by the size of the smaller repertoire. Repertoire richness was assessed with RTK rarefaction, the Chao1 estimator, and Recon v2.1 estimates of unobserved clonotypes. Generation probabilities were computed with OLGA for all TCRbeta clonotypes obtained by the gDNA method from a handful of donors. The table was pulled from immuneACCESS by TCRdb, which kept in-frame rearrangements only. Such tables lose some clones; where checked, under half of the loss comes from unresolved V genes, and the rest has no known cause. D and trimming come from the DNA, and the V and J calls and clone size come from that table. The sample table lists hundreds of thousands of clones, 85% to 95% of them with a count of one. The leading ten clones occupy 0.11% of the sample.

What the research found in general, with its limitations: Sharing across a handful of donors was observed for approximately 5% of naive CD4, under 4% of naive CD8, 2% to 2.5% of memory CD4, and around 0.4% of memory CD8 clonotypes. Compared with non-shared clonotypes, the clonotypes found in all four sorted-subset donors had higher generation probabilities. Sampling was restricted to blood, and TCR repertoires in tissue are likely to differ from TCR repertoires in blood. Even with the large sequencing depth, rarefaction of the sorted-subset datasets indicated that sequencing was incomplete. The small number of donors limited the genetic and exposure-history diversity represented. Based on pairwise subsampling, the degree of clonotype sharing among donors was expected to be affected by sequencing depth. Estimated clonotype richness was generally larger for naive than for memory subsets.

As regards this clone: This clone's antigen is unknown. Per-nucleotide qualities are absent, and no much larger clonotype sits a single base away.

V sheds 0 bases and J sheds 4 bases, leaving 15 bases between their ends. From cysteine to phenylalanine, the CDR3 is 16 amino acids long. Only CDR3 DNA is held: 48 bases, read in frame from base 1. CDR1 and CDR2 are read off the germline V gene as MGHRA and YSYEKL. The sequence derives from a woman under 40 in good health. Sequenced: naive CD8+ T cells sorted from blood. Taken with the paper, the label for cell subset or site translates to: CD45RA+CCR7+. The rearrangement joined TRBV4-1 to TRBJ1-2; no confident D gene assignment can be made. The CDR3 loop reads CASSQDAWNLRYGYTF. The nucleotide sequence reads TGCGCCAGCAGCCAAGATGCCTGGAATCTGCGCTATGGCTACACCTTC.